The text below deals with one T cell receptor beta chain. This clonotype was detected once. Its antigen is currently not known. Qualities for individual bases were not recorded, and no much larger clone is one base off. On its own, one read is weak support. Total RNA was extracted from unfractionated whole blood that had been collected in Tempus Blood RNA tubes. About five healthy volunteers acted as controls for TCR sequencing and had blood drawn at day 0, 2 weeks and 6 weeks. This sample was included in a study of human T cells and chemical hapten exposure (dated by TCRdb to the early 2020s). Turning to the overall study: Libraries were pooled for sequencing, and variation in per-sample TCR yields was attributed mainly to small differences in library volumes within the pool. Both TCR alpha and TCR beta chains were sequenced from each blood RNA sample. In alopecia patients, the study followed how the peripheral blood TCR repertoire changed in vivo over primary and secondary sensitization to diphenylcyclopropenone (DPC), a hapten. Results and caveats for the whole study, not just this receptor: Repeated subsampling changed both the strength of the expansion versus patch-test correlation and the threshold at which the correlation became significant. DPC sensitization did not change the number of TCRs with a frequency above 1 in 1000, and there was no evidence of changes in global repertoire structure.

Receptor amplification or capture employed 5' RACE. The listed sequencing device is Illumina MiSeq. Library preparation attached unique molecular identifiers to individual cDNA molecules for quantitative, reproducible TCR counting. The authors' pipeline ran thus. The median number of TCRs per sample was roughly 100,000, ranging from about 20,000 to 750,000. V, J and CDR3 annotation of the TCR reads was performed with the Decombinator software suite. To make PS versus PT1 abundance plots, every sample was subsampled to the same number of TCRs (28,000). TCRs were defined as expanded if absent before sensitization and observed at least eight times at the 2-week time point. TCRdb redid the processing of the public reads, applying fastp at Q25 and MiXCR, and retained in-frame beta chains. Here each entry gathers all rows of one CDR3 protein and keeps the most common genes and DNA. Clone size and V and J calls follow TCRdb, not the original study. Counted in this sample were about 81,000 distinct CDR3 sequences; roughly 8% of them appeared once. The ten largest clones represent under 3% of the sample.

Including cysteine and phenylalanine, the CDR3 has 18 amino acids. CDR3 DNA is the only sequence kept; it has 54 bases, read in frame from the first base. CDR1 and CDR2, looked up from the germline V gene (reference sequence), are MNHNY and SVGAGI. Trimming costs V 2 bases and J 0 bases, and their ends lie 19 bases apart. The rearrangement combines TRBV6-6 with TRBJ1-1; 5 matching bases give a weak D call of TRBD1. The receptor's source is a male donor in good health. The CDR3 region reads CASSYHPGRSPMNTEAFF. The DNA reads as follows: TGTGCCAGCAGTTACCACCCGGGACGGAGTCCCATGAACACTGAAGCTTTCTTT.